This record covers a single TCR beta chain. The antigen is unknown. Repertoires were generated with immunoSEQ multiplex PCR, while TCRdb's copy carries only in-frame clones and drops some. Among 30,000 to 35,000 clones listed, roughly 87% were seen once. Trimming cost V 6 bases and J 4 bases; bases outside gene matches: 2. Per the germline V gene, CDR1 is MNHEY and CDR2 is SVGAGI. This CDR3 is 12 amino acids long. This entry comes from a study of T cells in narcolepsy. Study observations and caveats: Blood of same and different patients, but not healthy controls, reportedly held recurring autoreactive clonotypes.

This receptor was taken from a human donor with narcolepsy. The chain links TRBV6-5 to TRBJ2-5; 7 bases fit TRBD1. Specimen: CD45RA- memory CD4+ T cells from PBMCs. This CDR3 is CASRRQGETQYF. As DNA, the CDR3 is TGTGCCAGCAGAAGACAGGGAGAGACCCAGTACTTC.